This is a list of T cell receptor beta chains from one sample in a study of blood T cell repertoires in COVID-19. Assay: immunoSEQ multiplex PCR; the TCRdb copy retains only in-frame clones and omits some. The data show about 250,000 clones, approximately 91% seen once. Sequences were obtained from peripheral blood. These receptors were obtained from a woman aged 40 to 50 who had recovered from COVID-19. Both conserved end residues are part of each CDR3. A D gene is named only where the DNA matches it firmly. Expanded clones get a size class; other rows say once, few or many, or leave the size out.

J gene,clone size,CDR3 length,V gene,D gene,CDR3 DNA,CDR3 protein
TRBJ2-7,NA,15,TRBV11-2,NA,TGTGCCAGCAGCCCCGCTCCGGGAGAATCCTACGAGCAGTACTTC,CASSPAPGESYEQYF
TRBJ2-7,NA,15,TRBV18,TRBD1,TGTGCCAGCTCACCACCGGGACAGGGGACCTACGAGCAGTACTTC,CASSPPGQGTYEQYF
TRBJ2-2,NA,16,TRBV18,TRBD2,TGTGCCAGCTCACCATTCTCAGCGGGAGAAACCGGGGAGCTGTTTTTT,CASSPFSAGETGELFF
TRBJ1-2,NA,15,TRBV27,TRBD1,TGTGCCAGCAGTTCGATGGACAGGGGCTACTATGGCTACACCTTC,CASSSMDRGYYGYTF
TRBJ2-1,NA,15,TRBV11-3,TRBD2,TGTGCCAGCAGCTTATCGGGAGGGCCGGTCAATGAGCAGTTCTTC,CASSLSGGPVNEQFF
TRBJ1-4,NA,16,TRBV5-1,TRBD1,TGCGCCAGCCGCCGACAGGGGAATACGGCTAATGAAAAACTGTTTTTT,CASRRQGNTANEKLFF
TRBJ2-1,NA,17,TRBV11-2,TRBD2,TGTGCCAGCAGCCCCGGACTAGCGGGAGGGCCGCACAATGAGCAGTTCTTC,CASSPGLAGGPHNEQFF
TRBJ2-7,once,12,TRBV3-1/TRBV3-2,NA,TGTGCCAGCAGCCACCTGTCCTACGAGCAGTACTTC,CASSHLSYEQYF
TRBJ2-3,NA,16,TRBV19,TRBD1,TGTGCCAGTAGTAGTCCAGGGGGCTCTTTCCCAGATACGCAGTATTTT,CASSSPGGSFPDTQYF
TRBJ1-3,few,14,TRBV4-3,NA,TGCGCCAGCAGCCCTGACAGGAATCGAAACACCATATATTTT,CASSPDRNRNTIYF
TRBJ2-5,NA,12,TRBV30,TRBD1,TGTGCCTGGAGTGCAGGGGGTGAGACCCAGTACTTC,CAWSAGGETQYF
TRBJ1-2,NA,13,TRBV12-3/TRBV12-4,NA,TGTGCCAGCAGCTTCACCGATGGGCGCGGCTACACCTTC,CASSFTDGRGYTF
TRBJ2-5,NA,15,TRBV6-2/TRBV6-3,NA,TGTGCCAGCAGTTTTAGGGGACTCAAGGAGGTGACCCAGTACTTC,CASSFRGLKEVTQYF
TRBJ2-3,NA,16,TRBV24-1,TRBD1,TGTGCCACCAGTGATTTGACCAAGGGGGCCACAGATACGCAGTATTTT,CATSDLTKGATDTQYF
TRBJ2-7,few,19,TRBV12-5,TRBD1,TGTGCTAGTGGTTTGGTGGCATATCCTATTGGACAGGGGACCTACGAGCAGTACTTC,CASGLVAYPIGQGTYEQYF
TRBJ1-6,NA,14,TRBV11-3,NA,TGTGCCAGCAGCTTAGGTGCGGTGGATTCACCCCTCCACTTT,CASSLGAVDSPLHF
TRBJ2-5,NA,14,TRBV18,NA,TGTGCCAGCTCAATTACCGGGTACCAAGAGACCCAGTACTTC,CASSITGYQETQYF